This TCR beta chain was recorded in a study of memory CD8 T cells in hepatitis C reinfection. About the research overall: After reinfection, two primary-infection resolvers became chronically infected. A positive HCV RNA test after two negatives ≥60 days apart defined reinfection.

Documented time point: pre-reinfection, 55 to 20 weeks before reinfection detection. Sorted cells were sequenced directly ex vivo without any in vitro expansion. Control naive CD8 T cells came from a couple of donors at all three reinfection time points. Profiling relied on immunoSEQ multiplex PCR, and the TCRdb table lists in-frame clones only, not all of them. The repertoire consists of over 45,000 clones, with under 90% occurring once and the leading ten covering 0.9% to 1.1%. The ends lost 1 base at V and 5 bases at J; junction bases unmatched: 4. The CDR3 totals 15 residues. Germline-derived CDR1 and CDR2 are LNHDA and SQIVND (reference sequence).

The rearrangement joins TRBV19 to TRBJ2-1; 8 nucleotides align to TRBD2. This receptor was obtained from a man aged 18 to 30 with hepatitis C virus infection. What was sequenced was naive CD8+ T cells sorted from blood. The CDR3 nucleotides are TGTGCCAGTAGTATAGTTAGCGGGGCACACAATGAGCAGTTCTTC. This codes for CASSIVSGAHNEQFF.